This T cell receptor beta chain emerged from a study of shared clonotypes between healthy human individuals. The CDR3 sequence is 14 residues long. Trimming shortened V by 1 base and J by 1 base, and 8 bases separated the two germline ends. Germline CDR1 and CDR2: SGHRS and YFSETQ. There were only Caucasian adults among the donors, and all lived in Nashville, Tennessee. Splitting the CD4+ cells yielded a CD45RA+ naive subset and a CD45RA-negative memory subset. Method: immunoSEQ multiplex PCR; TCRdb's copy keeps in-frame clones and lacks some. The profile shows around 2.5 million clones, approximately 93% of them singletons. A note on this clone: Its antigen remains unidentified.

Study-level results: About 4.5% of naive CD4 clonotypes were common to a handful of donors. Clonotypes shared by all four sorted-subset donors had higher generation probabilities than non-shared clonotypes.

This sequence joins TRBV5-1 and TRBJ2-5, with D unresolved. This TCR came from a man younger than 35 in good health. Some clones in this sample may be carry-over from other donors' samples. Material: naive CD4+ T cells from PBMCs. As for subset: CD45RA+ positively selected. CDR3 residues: CASSLHTVQETQYF. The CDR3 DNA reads TGCGCCAGCAGCTTGCATACAGTCCAAGAGACCCAGTACTTC. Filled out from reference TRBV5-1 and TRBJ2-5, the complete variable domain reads KAGVTQTPRYLIKTRGQQVTLSCSPISGHRSVSWYQQTPGQGLQFLFEYFSETQRNKGNFPGRFSGRQFSNSRSEMNVSTLELGDSALYLCASSLHTVQETQYFGPGTRLLVL.